This paragraph reports one T cell receptor (beta chain). CDR3 length equals 16 residues. Unmatched junction bases numbered 6, after V lost 1 base and J lost 6 bases. The germline V gene has CDR1 MNHNY and CDR2 SVGAGI (reference sequence). Methods used by the authors: Reference gene primer amplification gave estimated nucleated cell counts. Sequenced by immunoSEQ multiplex PCR; TCRdb stores in-frame clones only, minus some. D and trimming come from the DNA, and the V and J calls and clone size come from that table. Here the sample spans under 300,000 clones, roughly four fifths being singletons. This entry belongs to a study of blood T cell repertoires in COVID-19. Study summary: PBMCs, B-cell-depleted T cells, or T cells provided the cDNA or gDNA that made up the material.

The sequencing sample was made of peripheral blood. The chain recombines TRBV6-6 with TRBJ1-5, with 10 bases identical to TRBD1. The sequence came from an elderly woman with acute or convalescent COVID-19. CDR3 DNA: TGTGCCAGCAGTTACTTGGGGACAGGGGTTGGTCAGCCCCAGCATTTT. This gives the protein CASSYLGTGVGQPQHF.